This record concerns one T cell receptor beta chain sequence. Its antigen is unknown. The CDR3 extends over 13 amino acids. The V end lost 3 bases, the J end lost 3 bases, and 8 bases lay between the germline ends. CDR1 and CDR2 (germline): SNHLY, FYNNEI. Generated by immunoSEQ multiplex PCR, the TCRdb table keeps only in-frame clones and is missing some. The table records roughly 92,000 clones, around 90% of them present only once. This record comes from a study of T cell responses to AZD1222 COVID-19 vaccine. Notes on the study in general: Donor demographics were predominantly white British with a female majority; clonal diversity may be underestimated. After the peak T cell response, and only then, were repertoires sampled.

The chain combines TRBV2 with TRBJ1-1; D is possibly TRBD1 (6 bases). The receptor was isolated from an adult in good health. The starting material was peripheral blood, obtained on day 0 of AZD1222 vaccination. CDR3 region: CASSDQGYTEAFF. CDR3 DNA: TGTGCCAGCAGTGATCAGGGGTACACTGAAGCTTTCTTT.